One sample yielded the 21 T cell receptor beta chains listed below, sequenced in a study of T cells in Graves' hyperthyroidism and ophthalmopathy. Amplification of TCR beta CDR3 regions used RNA as the template. HTBI primers drove first-round RT-PCR of the TCR CDR3. TCRdb passed the multiplex PCR reads through MiXCR, listing each CDR3 protein once. The sample has hundreds of thousands of distinct CDR3 sequences, less than 25% seen once. Sequences were obtained from blood. These receptor sequences come from a man aged 25 to 40 with Graves' ophthalmopathy.

This clonotype was observed many times. The rearrangement uses TRBV28 and TRBJ1-5; 9 bases agree with TRBD1. Germline CDR1 MDHEN, CDR2 SYDVKM. Losses at the gene ends were 5 bases for V and 8 bases for J; bases not matched to a gene: 10. This CDR3 spans 15 amino acids. The CDR3 sequence: CASSQTTGGPKPQHF. DNA of the CDR3: TGTGCCAGCAGTCAGACGACAGGGGGGCCTAAGCCCCAGCATTTT.

Ten or more counts support this clonotype. This chain uses TRBV20-1 with TRBJ2-7; D possibly corresponds to TRBD2 (5 bases). CDR1 and CDR2 from the germline V gene are DFQATT and SNEGSKA (reference sequence). CDR3 length equals 12 residues. The ends were cut back, 5 bases at V and 5 bases at J, with 13 bases in the middle. The CDR3 sequence is CSAPRGYDEQYF. CDR3 sequence (DNA): TGCAGTGCTCCAAGAGGGTATGACGAGCAGTACTTC.

This clonotype was found a few times. With a much larger clone just one base away, this may be a read error. This chain connects TRBV28 to TRBJ2-7; TRBD2 matches 9 bases. The CDR3 extends over 15 amino acids. V trimming: 8 bases; J trimming: 1 base; junction bases outside the gene matches: 9. The germline gives CDR1 MDHEN, CDR2 SYDVKM. The CDR3 DNA reads TGTGCCAGCGGGCCTAGCGGGGCAGGGTCCTACGAGCAGTACTTC. Its translation: CASGPSGAGSYEQYF.

The J gene is TRBJ2-2, the V gene TRBV7-8; D uncertain. The CDR3 is made up of 13 amino acids. Deletions cut 6 bases from V and 4 bases from J, with 9 bases between. Germline-derived CDR1 and CDR2 are SGHVS and FQNEAQ. CDR3 in DNA: TGTGCCAGCAGAACTCACGTCACCGGGGAGCTGTTTTTT. Translating gives CASRTHVTGELFF.

The rearrangement joins TRBV9 to TRBJ2-2; 11 positions match TRBD1. CDR3 size: 17 residues. Unmatched junction bases numbered 7, after V lost 1 base and J lost 5 bases. Germline loops: CDR1 SGDLS, CDR2 YYNGEE. The CDR3 region is CASSVYEGTGGTGELFF. The CDR3 bases are TGTGCCAGCAGCGTATATGAGGGGACAGGGGGAACCGGGGAGCTGTTTTTT.

This chain joins TRBV6-6 and TRBJ1-2; the D is unclear. Germline CDR1 and CDR2: MNHNY and SVGAGI (reference sequence). The CDR3 length is 15 residues. With 2 bases removed from V and 8 bases from J, the gap between germline ends came to 18 bases. The CDR3 sequence is CASSYVRQNLEGYTF. CDR3 in DNA: TGTGCCAGCAGTTACGTCCGGCAGAACCTCGAGGGCTACACCTTC.

This clonotype appeared a few times. The chain combines TRBV4-1 with TRBJ2-1, with 10 bases aligning to TRBD2. The germline V gene encodes CDR1 MGHRA and CDR2 YSYEKL. This CDR3 spans 18 amino acids. With V trimmed by 3 bases and J by 7 bases, 15 bases remained unmatched. The CDR3 bases are TGCGCCAGCAGCCATCCTCGGGGACTAGCGCCACACGTGAATGAGCAGTTCTTC. Encoded protein: CASSHPRGLAPHVNEQFF.

This clonotype was detected ten times or more. The genes are TRBV20-1 and TRBJ2-1; the match to TRBD2 covers 9 bases. Trimming removed 5 bases from V and 5 bases from J; junction bases left unmatched: 4. CDR1 is DFQATT and CDR2 is SNEGSKA in the germline V gene (reference sequence). The CDR3 covers 13 residues. CDR3 sequence: CSAERTSDNEQFF. CDR3 DNA sequence: TGCAGTGCTGAGAGGACTAGCGACAATGAGCAGTTCTTC.

This sequence joins TRBV19 and TRBJ2-7, with D possibly matching TRBD2 (6 bases). Deletions cut 0 bases from V and 3 bases from J, with 6 bases between. This CDR3 has 13 amino acids. Germline lookup yields CDR1 LNHDA and CDR2 SQIVND (reference sequence). CDR3 DNA: TGTGCCAGTAGTATAGAGGAGGGCTACGAGCAGTACTTC. Residues: CASSIEEGYEQYF.

V is TRBV5-4 and J is TRBJ2-5; D is uncertain. The ends were cut back, 4 bases at V and 5 bases at J, with 12 bases in the middle. The CDR3 runs 13 residues. CDR1 and CDR2 (germline): SGHNT, YYREEE (reference sequence). CDR3 bases: TGTGCCAGCAGCCTCCTGACCGGGGAGACCCAGTACTTC. Protein: CASSLLTGETQYF.

This clonotype was counted many times. Germline and junction disagree at one end, which may indicate a read error. The V call is TRBV7-7, the J call TRBJ2-2; TRBD2 matches at 12 bases. The CDR3 length is 15 residues. Germline CDR1 is SSHAT and CDR2 is FNYEAQ (reference sequence). The chain's CDR3 is CASSSSGRGTGELFF. Here the CDR3 DNA reads TGTGCTAGCAGCTCTAGCGGGAGGGGCACCGGGGAGCTGTTTTTT.

This clonotype was detected many times. V and J are TRBV3-1 and TRBJ1-1; D remains ambiguous. Germline CDR1 is LGHDT and CDR2 is YNNKEL (reference sequence). This CDR3 comprises 16 residues. Trimming left V 0 bases short and J 0 bases short, with 11 bases between. The CDR3 is CASSQELSSMNTEAFF. The CDR3 DNA sequence: TGTGCCAGCAGCCAAGAGCTGTCCAGCATGAACACTGAAGCTTTCTTT. Supplemented by reference TRBV3-1 and TRBJ1-1, the full variable domain reads DTAVSQTPKYLVTQMGNDKSIKCEQNLGHDTMYWYKQDSKKFLKIMFSYNNKELIINETVPNRFSPKSPDKAHLNLHINSLELGDSAVYFCASSQELSSMNTEAFFGQGTRLTVV.

This clonotype has just a few counts. The chain uses TRBV7-9 and TRBJ2-3, with a weak D call TRBD2 (5 bases). Trimming removed 0 bases at V and 2 bases at J, with 9 bases between. The CDR3 has 15 amino acids. Germline loops: CDR1 SEHNR, CDR2 FQNEAQ (reference sequence). DNA for the CDR3: TGTGCCAGCAGCTTAGCAGAGGGAGCCACAGATACGCAGTATTTT. It encodes CASSLAEGATDTQYF.

The sample holds many counts of this clonotype. This chain uses TRBV7-9 with TRBJ1-1; D possibly corresponds to TRBD1 (6 bases). CDR1 and CDR2 (germline): SEHNR, FQNEAQ (reference sequence). This CDR3 comprises 14 residues. V gave up 5 bases and J gave up 2 bases, with 12 bases separating them. CDR3 DNA: TGTGCCAGCAGCCCCGGGACACCCAACACTGAAGCTTTCTTT. Translated: CASSPGTPNTEAFF.

CDR3 in DNA: TGCAGTGCTAGGGGGCTAGTTGGCTACAATGAGCAGTTCTTC. It is translated as CSARGLVGYNEQFF. This chain uses TRBV20-1 with TRBJ2-1, with D maybe TRBD1 (5 bases). The CDR3 runs to 14 residues. Germline CDR1 and CDR2: DFQATT and SNEGSKA (reference sequence). Trimming took 3 bases from V and 3 from J, leaving 12 bases between them.

The rearrangement uses TRBV5-6 and TRBJ2-1; 8 nucleotides align to TRBD2. Trimming took 2 bases from V and 0 from J; bases not matched to a gene: 1. The CDR3 loop spans 15 amino acids. Germline V gene sequence: CDR1 SGHDT, CDR2 YYEEEE. Here the CDR3 DNA reads TGTGCCAGCAGCTTTACTAGCGGCTCCTACAATGAGCAGTTCTTC. Amino acid sequence: CASSFTSGSYNEQFF. Together with reference TRBV5-6 and TRBJ2-1, the CDR3 gives the full variable domain: DAGVTQSPTHLIKTRGQQVTLRCSPKSGHDTVSWYQQALGQGPQFIFQYYEEEERQRGNFPDRFSGHQFPNYSSELNVNALLLGDSALYLCASSFTSGSYNEQFFGPGTRLTVL.

This clonotype has only a few counts. The chain couples TRBV6-2 or TRBV6-3 to TRBJ2-5; D is perhaps TRBD2 (6 bases). This CDR3 spans 15 amino acids. Trimming left V 2 bases short and J 0 bases short, with 10 bases between. Germline V gene lookup returns CDR1 MNHEY and CDR2 SVGEGT. The CDR3 DNA follows: TGTGCCAGCAGTTACATCCGGGACTACCAAGAGACCCAGTACTTC. Its translation is CASSYIRDYQETQYF.

As to this clonotype: Given the absence of the conserved phenylalanine or tryptophan at the CDR3 end, a read error is likely. The rearrangement uses TRBV2 and TRBJ2-7, with TRBD1 matching over 8 bases. CDR3 length equals 14 residues. Losses at the gene ends were 3 bases for V and 2 bases for J; bases not matched to a gene: 3. Looked up from germline, CDR1 is SNHLY and CDR2 is FYNNEI. CDR3 in amino acids: CASSDRTGTYEQYL. The DNA of the CDR3 is TGTGCCAGCAGTGATCGGACAGGGACCTACGAGCAGTACCTC.

This clonotype was detected only a few times. The rearrangement links TRBV2 to TRBJ2-3; D gene unclear. V lost 4 bases and J 1 base, leaving 9 bases between the germline ends. The CDR3 covers 14 residues. CDR1 is SNHLY and CDR2 is FYNNEI in the germline V gene. In DNA form, the CDR3 reads TGTGCCAGCAGTGTATCCGGACGCACAGATACGCAGTATTTT. It specifies CASSVSGRTDTQYF.

J is TRBJ2-1 and V is TRBV28; D is perhaps TRBD1 (6 bases). The CDR3 is made up of 14 amino acids. The ends were cut back, 8 bases at V and 5 bases at J, with 16 bases in the middle. The germline V gene encodes CDR1 MDHEN and CDR2 SYDVKM. CDR3 sequence (DNA): TGTGCCAGCTATCGGGCACAGGGACACAATGAGCAGTTCTTC. This codes for CASYRAQGHNEQFF. Together with reference TRBV28 and TRBJ2-1, the CDR3 gives the full variable domain: DVKVTQSSRYLVKRTGEKVFLECVQDMDHENMFWYRQDPGLGLRLIYFSYDVKMKEKGDIPEGYSVSREKKERFSLILESASTNQTSMYLCASYRAQGHNEQFFGPGTRLTVL.

This clonotype has at least ten counts. V is TRBV7-2 and J is TRBJ2-7; no clear D. In germline, CDR1 is SGHTA, CDR2 FQGNSA. CDR3 size: 13 residues. V lost 7 bases to trimming and J lost 0 bases, with 10 bases between them. The CDR3 nucleotides are TGTGCCAGCAAACCCCCTAGCTCCTACGAGCAGTACTTC. This gives the protein CASKPPSSYEQYF. The variable domain in full, with the rest retrieved from reference TRBV7-2 and TRBJ2-7, is GAGVSQSPSNKVTEKGKDVELRCDPISGHTALYWYRQSLGQGLEFLIYFQGNSAPDKSGLPSDRFSAERTGGSVSTLTIQRTQQEDSAVYLCASKPPSSYEQYFGPGTRLTVT.